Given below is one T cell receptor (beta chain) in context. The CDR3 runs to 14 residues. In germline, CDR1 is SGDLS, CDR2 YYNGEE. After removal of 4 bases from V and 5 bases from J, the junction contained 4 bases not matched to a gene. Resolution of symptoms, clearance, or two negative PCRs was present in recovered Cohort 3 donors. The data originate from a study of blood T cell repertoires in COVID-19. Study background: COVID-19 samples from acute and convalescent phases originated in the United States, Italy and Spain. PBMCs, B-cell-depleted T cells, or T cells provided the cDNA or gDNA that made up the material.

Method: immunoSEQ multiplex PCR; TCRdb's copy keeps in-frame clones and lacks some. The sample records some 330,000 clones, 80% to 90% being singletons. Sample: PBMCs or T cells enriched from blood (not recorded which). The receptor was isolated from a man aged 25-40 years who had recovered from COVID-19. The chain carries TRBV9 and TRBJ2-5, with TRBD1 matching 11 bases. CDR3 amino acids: CASSPRDRGETQYF. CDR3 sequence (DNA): TGTGCCAGCAGCCCCCGGGACAGGGGGGAGACCCAGTACTTC.